This T cell receptor (beta chain) was recovered during a study of control samples from healthy donors and cancer patients. Sequencing was performed with immunoSEQ multiplex PCR; in TCRdb, only in-frame clones are kept and a portion is missing. In the table there are about 160,000 clones, 70% to 90% of which are singletons. V lost 0 bases to trimming and J lost 10 bases, with 9 bases between them. The CDR3 has 12 amino acids. The germline gives CDR1 SEHNR, CDR2 FQNEAQ (reference sequence). This clone showed up just once. The clonotype originates from a man younger than 45 in good health. Sequencing was carried out using blood. J is TRBJ1-1 and V is TRBV7-9, with a weak D call TRBD1 (5 bases). CDR3 nucleotides: TGTGCCAGCAGCTTAGCAGGTACAGGAGCTTTCTTT. Its translation: CASSLAGTGAFF.